This TCR beta chain originates from a study of shared clonotypes between healthy human individuals. The authors ran the assay at deep level. TCRdb's table, derived via immunoSEQ multiplex PCR, lists solely in-frame clones and lacks some. The table records 2 million to 3 million clones, roughly 93% of them present only once. Study observations and caveats: The study found lower generation probabilities in non-shared clonotypes than in those shared by all four donors.

Comment on this clone: Antigen specificity is unknown.

The sample consisted of naive CD4+ T cells from PBMCs. Subset noted: CD45RA+ positively selected. This clonotype was obtained from a man aged 18 to 30 in good health. Some clones in this sample may be carry-over from other donors' samples.

The CDR3 DNA follows: TGTGCCAGCAGCCCCGGACTGTTCACAGATACGCAGTATTTT. This gives the protein CASSPGLFTDTQYF. J is TRBJ2-3 and V is TRBV2; D is perhaps TRBD2 (5 bases). Germline CDR1 SNHLY, CDR2 FYNNEI. CDR3 length equals 14 residues. The V end lost 6 bases, the J end lost 2 bases, and 12 bases lay between the germline ends.